What follows are 2 T cell receptor beta chains derived from one specimen sequenced in a study of OX40 agonist ivuxolimab in advanced cancers. The method was immunoSEQ multiplex PCR; TCRdb's version includes in-frame clones alone and lacks a portion of them. The sample has about 20,000 clones, roughly 80% seen once; the top ten hold roughly a quarter. Sequences were derived from CD4+ or CD8+ T cells sorted from blood, sampled in a trial of the OX40 agonist ivuxolimab. All receptors come from an adult with an advanced solid tumor such as melanoma, head and neck, liver or kidney cancer.

This sequence joins TRBV2 and TRBJ2-3, with D tentatively TRBD1 or TRBD2 (5 bases each). Germline V lookup: CDR1 SNHLY, CDR2 FYNNEI. The CDR3 length is 14 residues. The V and J ends lost 10 bases and 1 base respectively, with 15 bases between them. The CDR3 DNA reads TGTGCCACACCCGGGGCAAGGGGCACAGATACGCAGTATTTT. It translates to CATPGARGTDTQYF.

This clone has only a few counts. This chain connects TRBV7-6 to TRBJ2-7, with a weak D call TRBD2 (6 bases). Germline-derived CDR1 and CDR2 are SGHVS and FNYEAQ. The length of the CDR3 is 13 residues. The ends were cut back, 5 bases at V and 7 bases at J, with 15 bases in the middle. The CDR3 coding sequence is TGTGCCAGCAGCCAAAGGGCGGGGCTTGAGCAGTACTTC. Encoded protein: CASSQRAGLEQYF.